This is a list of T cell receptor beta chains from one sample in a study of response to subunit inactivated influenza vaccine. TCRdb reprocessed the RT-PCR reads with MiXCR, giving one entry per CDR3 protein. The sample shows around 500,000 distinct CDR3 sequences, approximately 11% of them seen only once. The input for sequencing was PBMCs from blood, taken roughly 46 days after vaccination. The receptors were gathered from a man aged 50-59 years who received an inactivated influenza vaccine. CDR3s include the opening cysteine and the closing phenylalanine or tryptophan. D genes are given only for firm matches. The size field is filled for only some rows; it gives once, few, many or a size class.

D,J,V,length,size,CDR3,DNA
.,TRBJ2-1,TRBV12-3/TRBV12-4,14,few,CASSLPHRYNEQFF,TGTGCCAGCAGTTTACCCCACAGATACAATGAGCAGTTCTTC
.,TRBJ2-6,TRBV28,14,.,CASGRHSGANVLTF,TGTGCCAGTGGGAGGCACTCTGGGGCCAACGTCCTGACTTTC
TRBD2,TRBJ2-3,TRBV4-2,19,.,CASSQAGTSGSLMFDTQYF,TGTGCCAGCAGCCAAGCCGGGACTAGCGGGAGTTTGATGTTTGATACGCAGTATTTT
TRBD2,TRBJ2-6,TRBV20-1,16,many,CSAAGGGSSGANVLTF,TGCAGTGCTGCGGGGGGTGGGAGCTCTGGGGCCAACGTCCTGACTTTC
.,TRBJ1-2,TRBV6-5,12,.,CASGVGNYGYTF,TGTGCCAGCGGGGTCGGGAACTATGGCTACACCTTC
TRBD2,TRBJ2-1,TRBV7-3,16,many,CASSLRSSGRYNEQFF,TGTGCCAGCAGCTTACGTTCTAGCGGCAGGTACAATGAGCAGTTCTTC
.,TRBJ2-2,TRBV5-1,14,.,CASSSIAQTGELFF,TGCGCCAGCAGCTCTATCGCCCAGACCGGGGAGCTGTTTTTT
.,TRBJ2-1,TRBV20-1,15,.,CSARAPGPVYDEQFF,TGCAGTGCTAGAGCTCCGGGCCCTGTGTACGATGAGCAGTTCTTC
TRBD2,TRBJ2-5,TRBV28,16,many,CASSLRRREGRETQYF,TGTGCCAGCAGTTTAAGGAGGCGGGAGGGCCGAGAGACCCAGTACTTC
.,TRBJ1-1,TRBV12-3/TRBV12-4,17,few,CASLRSRRQAGNTEAFF,TGTGCCAGCCTGCGGTCGCGGAGGCAGGCCGGTAACACTGAAGCTTTCTTT
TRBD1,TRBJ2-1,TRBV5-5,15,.,CASSMTGTSYNEQFF,TGTGCCAGCAGCATGACAGGGACCTCCTACAATGAGCAGTTCTTC
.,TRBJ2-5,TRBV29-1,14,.,CSIRQATYLETQYF,TGCAGCATCAGACAGGCTACGTACCTAGAGACCCAGTACTTC
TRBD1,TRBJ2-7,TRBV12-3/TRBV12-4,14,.,CASTLGQGGYEQYF,TGTGCCAGCACCCTGGGACAGGGGGGTTACGAGCAGTACTTC
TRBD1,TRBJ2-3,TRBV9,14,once,CASSGQGNLHTQYF,TGTGCCAGCAGTGGACAGGGGAACCTCCATACGCAGTATTTT
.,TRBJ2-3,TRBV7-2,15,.,CASSLPNGPTDTQYF,TGTGCCAGCAGCTTACCCAACGGACCCACAGATACGCAGTATTTT
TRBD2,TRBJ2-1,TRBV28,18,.,CASSFSPTSRAPYNEQFF,TGTGCCAGCAGTTTTAGTCCGACTAGCCGAGCGCCCTACAATGAGCAGTTCTTC
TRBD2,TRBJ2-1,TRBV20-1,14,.,CSAILAGASNEQFF,TGCAGTGCTATACTAGCGGGGGCGTCCAATGAGCAGTTCTTC
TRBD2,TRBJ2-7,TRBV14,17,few,CASSQDPTSGGRYEQYF,TGTGCCAGCAGCCAAGATCCTACTAGCGGGGGCAGATACGAGCAGTACTTC
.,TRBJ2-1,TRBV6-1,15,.,CASSAVQSSYNEQFF,TGTGCCAGCAGCGCAGTACAGAGCTCCTACAATGAGCAGTTCTTC
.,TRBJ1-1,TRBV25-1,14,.,CASSERTGAPGAFF,TGTGCCAGCAGTGAACGGACGGGGGCCCCAGGGGCTTTCTTT
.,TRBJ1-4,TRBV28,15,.,CASRGTPEKIEKLFF,TGTGCCAGCCGCGGGACACCTGAGAAAATTGAAAAACTGTTTTTT
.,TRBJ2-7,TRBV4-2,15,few,CASSQESGARGEQYF,TGTGCCAGCAGCCAAGAGTCGGGGGCCAGAGGCGAGCAGTACTTC
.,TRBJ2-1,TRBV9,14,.,CASSVASAHNEQFF,TGTGCCAGCAGCGTAGCTAGCGCCCACAATGAGCAGTTCTTC
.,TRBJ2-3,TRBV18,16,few,CASSPRGGLVTDTQYF,TGTGCCAGCTCACCACGTGGGGGACTCGTCACAGATACGCAGTATTTT
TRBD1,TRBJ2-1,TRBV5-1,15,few,CASSLVTGGYNEQFF,TGCGCCAGCAGCTTGGTGACAGGGGGCTACAATGAGCAGTTCTTC
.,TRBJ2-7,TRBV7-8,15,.,CASSPSRVKSGEQYF,TGTGCCAGCAGCCCATCACGGGTCAAATCGGGCGAGCAGTACTTC
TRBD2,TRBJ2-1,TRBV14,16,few,CASSQVGGSPYNEQFF,TGTGCCAGCAGCCAAGTTGGCGGGAGTCCCTACAATGAGCAGTTCTTC
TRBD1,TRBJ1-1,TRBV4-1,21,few,CASSQVGTGGHVSGMNTEAFF,TGCGCCAGCAGCCAAGTTGGGACAGGGGGCCATGTTTCGGGGATGAACACTGAAGCTTTCTTT
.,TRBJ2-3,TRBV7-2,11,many,CASSQGGTQYF,TGTGCCAGCAGCCAGGGAGGTACGCAGTATTTT
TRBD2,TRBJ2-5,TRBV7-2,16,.,CASSFLALAAQETQYF,TGTGCCAGCAGCTTTTTAGCGCTAGCGGCCCAAGAGACCCAGTACTTC
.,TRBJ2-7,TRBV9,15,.,CASSVGGSTGYEQYF,TGTGCCAGCAGCGTAGGAGGGTCTACTGGGTACGAGCAGTACTTC
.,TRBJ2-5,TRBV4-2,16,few,CASSQEGRGGLETQYF,TGTGCCAGCAGCCAAGAAGGTCGAGGTGGGTTGGAGACCCAGTACTTC
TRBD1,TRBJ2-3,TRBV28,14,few,CASSKGTVPDTQYF,TGTGCCAGCAGTAAGGGGACAGTGCCTGATACGCAGTATTTT
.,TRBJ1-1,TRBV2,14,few,CASSPPLPNTEAFF,TGTGCCAGCAGCCCTCCTCTTCCCAACACTGAAGCTTTCTTT
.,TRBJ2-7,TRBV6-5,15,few,CASSYSSGNSYEQYF,TGTGCCAGCAGTTACTCGTCTGGGAACAGCTACGAGCAGTACTTC
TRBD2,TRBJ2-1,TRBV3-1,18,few,CASSQDIVGAGGYNEQFF,TGTGCCAGCAGCCAAGATATAGTAGGAGCGGGGGGCTACAATGAGCAGTTCTTC
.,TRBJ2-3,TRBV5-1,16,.,CASSLISGEVADTQYF,TGCGCCAGCAGCTTGATCTCAGGGGAGGTCGCAGATACGCAGTATTTT
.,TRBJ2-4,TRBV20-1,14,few,CSARGGTAKNIQYF,TGCAGTGCTAGAGGAGGGACGGCCAAAAACATTCAGTACTTC
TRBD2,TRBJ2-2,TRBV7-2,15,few,CASSRSGGNTGELFF,TGTGCCAGCAGTCGAAGCGGGGGGAACACCGGGGAGCTGTTTTTT
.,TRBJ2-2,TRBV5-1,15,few,CASSSGATGTGELFF,TGCGCCAGCAGCTCAGGGGCAACGGGAACCGGGGAGCTGTTTTTT
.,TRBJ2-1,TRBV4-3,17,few,CASSQEPGLRTYNEQFF,TGCGCCAGCAGCCAAGAACCGGGACTTCGGACCTACAATGAGCAGTTCTTC
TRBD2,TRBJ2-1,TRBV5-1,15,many,CASSLEGTTYNEQFF,TGCGCCAGCAGCTTGGAGGGGACTACATACAATGAGCAGTTCTTC
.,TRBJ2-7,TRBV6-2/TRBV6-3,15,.,CASRNPGTGANEQYF,TGTGCCAGCAGAAACCCCGGGACGGGGGCAAACGAGCAGTACTTC
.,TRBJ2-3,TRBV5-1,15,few,CASREGVGGTDTQYF,TGCGCCAGCAGGGAAGGGGTTGGCGGCACAGATACGCAGTATTTT
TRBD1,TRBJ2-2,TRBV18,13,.,CASSPGTEGELFF,TGTGCCAGCTCACCAGGGACAGAGGGGGAGCTGTTTTTT
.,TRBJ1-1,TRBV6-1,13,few,CASRSIANTEAFF,TGTGCCAGCAGGTCCATCGCAAACACTGAAGCTTTCTTT
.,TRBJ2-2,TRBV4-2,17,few,CASSQVEASSGTGELFF,TGTGCCAGCAGCCAAGTGGAGGCCTCCTCGGGGACCGGGGAGCTGTTTTTT
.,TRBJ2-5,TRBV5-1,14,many,CASSSGGTQETQYF,TGCGCCAGCAGCTCAGGGGGGACACAAGAGACCCAGTACTTC
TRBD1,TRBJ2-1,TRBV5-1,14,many,CASWLGQGAYEQFF,TGCGCCAGCTGGTTGGGACAGGGGGCCTATGAGCAGTTCTTC
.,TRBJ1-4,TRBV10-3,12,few,CAISDSNEKLFF,TGTGCCATCAGCGACAGTAATGAAAAACTGTTTTTT
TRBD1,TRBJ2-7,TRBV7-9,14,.,CASSQRTGAYEQYF,TGTGCCAGCAGCCAAAGGACAGGAGCCTACGAGCAGTACTTC
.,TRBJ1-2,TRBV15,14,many,CATSRDQGNYGYTF,TGTGCCACCAGCAGAGATCAGGGAAACTATGGCTACACCTTC
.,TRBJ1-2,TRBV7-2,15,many,CASSSSGGNNYGYTF,TGTGCCAGCAGCTCCTCCGGTGGGAATAACTATGGCTACACCTTC
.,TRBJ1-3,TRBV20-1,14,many,CSARWLLSGNTIYF,TGCAGTGCTAGATGGCTCCTGTCTGGAAACACCATATATTTT